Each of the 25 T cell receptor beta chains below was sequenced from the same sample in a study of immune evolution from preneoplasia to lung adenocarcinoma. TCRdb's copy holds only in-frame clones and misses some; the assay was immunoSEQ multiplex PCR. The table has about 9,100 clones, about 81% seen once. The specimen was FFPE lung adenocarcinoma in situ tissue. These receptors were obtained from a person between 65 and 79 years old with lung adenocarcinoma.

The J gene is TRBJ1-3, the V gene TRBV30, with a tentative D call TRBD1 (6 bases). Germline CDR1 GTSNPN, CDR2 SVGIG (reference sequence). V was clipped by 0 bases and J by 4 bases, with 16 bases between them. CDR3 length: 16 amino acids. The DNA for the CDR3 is TGTGCCTGGAGTGTTCTGACAGGCCATCTCGGAAACACCATATATTTT. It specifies CAWSVLTGHLGNTIYF.

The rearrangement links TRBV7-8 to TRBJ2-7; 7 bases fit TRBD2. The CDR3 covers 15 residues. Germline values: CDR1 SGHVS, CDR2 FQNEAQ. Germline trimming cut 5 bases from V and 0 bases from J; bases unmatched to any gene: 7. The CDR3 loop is CASSGGGLSSYEQYF. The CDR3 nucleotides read TGTGCCAGCAGCGGGGGGGGACTATCCTCCTACGAGCAGTACTTC.

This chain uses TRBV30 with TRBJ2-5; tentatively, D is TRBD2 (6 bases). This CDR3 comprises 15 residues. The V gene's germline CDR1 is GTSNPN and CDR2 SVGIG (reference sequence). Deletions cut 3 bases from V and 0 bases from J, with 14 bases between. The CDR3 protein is CAWRLGWDYQETQYF. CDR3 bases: TGTGCCTGGAGACTTGGTTGGGACTACCAAGAGACCCAGTACTTC.

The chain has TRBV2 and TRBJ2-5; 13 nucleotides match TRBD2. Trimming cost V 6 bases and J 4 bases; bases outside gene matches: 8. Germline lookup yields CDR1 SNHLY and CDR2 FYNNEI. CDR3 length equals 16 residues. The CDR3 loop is CASRRTSGGLAETQYF. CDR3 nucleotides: TGTGCCAGCAGGCGGACTAGCGGGGGATTAGCAGAGACCCAGTACTTC.

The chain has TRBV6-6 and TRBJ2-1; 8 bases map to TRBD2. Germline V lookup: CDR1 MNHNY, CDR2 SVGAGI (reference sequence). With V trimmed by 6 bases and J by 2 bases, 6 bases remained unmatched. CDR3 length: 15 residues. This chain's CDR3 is CASSPGGGTYNEQFF. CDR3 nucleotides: TGTGCCAGCAGCCCGGGGGGGGGAACCTACAATGAGCAGTTCTTC.

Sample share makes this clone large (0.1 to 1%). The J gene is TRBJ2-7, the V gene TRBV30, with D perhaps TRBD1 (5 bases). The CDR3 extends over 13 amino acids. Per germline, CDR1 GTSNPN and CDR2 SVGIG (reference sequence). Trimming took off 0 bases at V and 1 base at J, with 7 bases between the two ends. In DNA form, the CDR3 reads TGTGCCTGGAGTGTACGACAGTCCTACGAGCAGTACTTC. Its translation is CAWSVRQSYEQYF.

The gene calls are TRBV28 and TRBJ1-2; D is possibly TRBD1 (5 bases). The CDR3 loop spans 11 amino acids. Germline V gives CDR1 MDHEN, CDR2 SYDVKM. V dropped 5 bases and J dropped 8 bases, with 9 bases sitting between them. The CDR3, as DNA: TGTGCCAGCAGTGGGGGGGGAGGCTACACCTTC. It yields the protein CASSGGGGYTF.

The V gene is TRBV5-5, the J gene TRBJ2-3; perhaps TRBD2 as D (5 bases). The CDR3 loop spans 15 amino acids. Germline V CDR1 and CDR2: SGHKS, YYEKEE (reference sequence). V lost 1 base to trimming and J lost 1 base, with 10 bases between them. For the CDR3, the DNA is TGTGCCAGCAGCTTGCTTCTCGGGGGCACAGATACGCAGTATTTT. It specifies CASSLLLGGTDTQYF. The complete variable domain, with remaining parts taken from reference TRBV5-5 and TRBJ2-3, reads DAGVTQSPTHLIKTRGQQVTLRCSPISGHKSVSWYQQVLGQGPQFIFQYYEKEERGRGNFPDRFSARQFPNYSSELNVNALLLGDSALYLCASSLLLGGTDTQYFGPGTRLTVL.

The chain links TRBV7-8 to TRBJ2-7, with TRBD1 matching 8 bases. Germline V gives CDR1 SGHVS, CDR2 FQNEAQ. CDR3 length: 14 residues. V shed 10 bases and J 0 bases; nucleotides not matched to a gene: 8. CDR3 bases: TGTGCCACCATCGGGACAGGTACCTCCTACGAGCAGTACTTC. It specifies CATIGTGTSYEQYF.

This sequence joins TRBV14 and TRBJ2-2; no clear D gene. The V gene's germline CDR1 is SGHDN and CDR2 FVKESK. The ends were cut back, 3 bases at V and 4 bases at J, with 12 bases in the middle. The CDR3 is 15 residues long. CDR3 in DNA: TGTGCCAGCAGCCAGAAGCATCTAGGCACCGGGGAGCTGTTTTTT. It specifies CASSQKHLGTGELFF. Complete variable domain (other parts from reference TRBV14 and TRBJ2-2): EAGVTQFPSHSVIEKGQTVTLRCDPISGHDNLYWYRRVMGKEIKFLLHFVKESKQDESGMPNNRFLAERTGGTYSTLKVQPAELEDSGVYFCASSQKHLGTGELFFGEGSRLTVL.

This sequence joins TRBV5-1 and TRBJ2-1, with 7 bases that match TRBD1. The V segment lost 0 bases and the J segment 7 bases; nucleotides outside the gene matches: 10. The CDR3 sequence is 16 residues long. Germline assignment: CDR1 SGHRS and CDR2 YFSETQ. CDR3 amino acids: CASSLGQGVRENEQFF. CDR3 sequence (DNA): TGCGCCAGCAGCTTGGGACAGGGCGTACGTGAGAATGAGCAGTTCTTC.

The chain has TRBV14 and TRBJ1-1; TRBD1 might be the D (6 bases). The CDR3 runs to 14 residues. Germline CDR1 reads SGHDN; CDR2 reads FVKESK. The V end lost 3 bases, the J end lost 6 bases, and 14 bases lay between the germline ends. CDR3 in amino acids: CASSQSRGNAEAFF. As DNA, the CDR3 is TGTGCCAGCAGCCAGTCCAGGGGTAACGCTGAAGCTTTCTTT.

CDR3 protein: CASSDRGTDTQYF. CDR3 nucleotide sequence: TGCGCCAGCAGTGACCGCGGAACAGATACGCAGTATTTT. The chain combines TRBV10-2 with TRBJ2-3; D unclear. The CDR3 consists of 13 residues. Per the germline V gene, CDR1 is WSHSY and CDR2 is SAAADI. V dropped 3 bases and J dropped 3 bases, with 7 bases sitting between them.

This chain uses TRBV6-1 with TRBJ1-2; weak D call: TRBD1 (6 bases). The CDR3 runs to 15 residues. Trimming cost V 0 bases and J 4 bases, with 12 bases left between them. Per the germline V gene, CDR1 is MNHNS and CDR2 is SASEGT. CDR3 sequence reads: CASSEAGTRFYGYTF. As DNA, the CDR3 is TGTGCCAGCAGTGAAGCCGGGACACGATTCTATGGCTACACCTTC.

The CDR3 is CASSLGPYNSPLHF. In DNA, the CDR3 is TGTGCCAGCAGCTTAGGACCGTATAATTCACCCCTCCACTTT. The chain employs TRBV11-3 and TRBJ1-6; D call uncertain. Germline V CDR1 and CDR2: SGHNT, YENEEA. The CDR3 is made up of 14 amino acids. V was shortened by 1 base and J by 4 bases, with 5 bases between the two germline ends. Drawing the rest from reference TRBV11-3 and TRBJ1-6, the complete variable domain is EAGVVQSPRYKIIEKKQPVAFWCNPISGHNTLYWYLQNLGQGPELLIRYENEEAVDDSQLPKDRFSAERLKGVDSTLKIQPAELGDSAVYLCASSLGPYNSPLHFGNGTRLTVT.

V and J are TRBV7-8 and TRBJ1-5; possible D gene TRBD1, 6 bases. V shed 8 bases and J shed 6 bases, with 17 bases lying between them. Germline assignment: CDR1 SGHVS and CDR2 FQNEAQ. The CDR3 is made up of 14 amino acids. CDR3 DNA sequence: TGTGCCAGCGGAGGGATGGGGGGCAGTCAGCCCCAGCATTTT. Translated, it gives CASGGMGGSQPQHF.

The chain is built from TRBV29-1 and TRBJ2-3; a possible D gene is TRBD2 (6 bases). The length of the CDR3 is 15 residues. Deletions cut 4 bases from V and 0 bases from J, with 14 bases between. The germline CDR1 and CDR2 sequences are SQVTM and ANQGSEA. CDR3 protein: CSVVELAPSTDTQYF. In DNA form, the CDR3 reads TGCAGCGTTGTTGAACTAGCACCGAGCACAGATACGCAGTATTTT.

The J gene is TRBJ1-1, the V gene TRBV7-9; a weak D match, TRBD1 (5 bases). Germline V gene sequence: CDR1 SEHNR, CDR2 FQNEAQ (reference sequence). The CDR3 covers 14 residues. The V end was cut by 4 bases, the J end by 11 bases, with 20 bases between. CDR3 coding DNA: TGTGCCAGCAGCTCAGGGACTCGAATAGAAGTGGCTTTCTTT. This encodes CASSSGTRIEVAFF.

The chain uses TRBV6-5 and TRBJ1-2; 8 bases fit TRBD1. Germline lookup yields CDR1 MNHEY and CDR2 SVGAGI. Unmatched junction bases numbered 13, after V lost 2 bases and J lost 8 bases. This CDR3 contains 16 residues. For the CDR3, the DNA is TGTGCCAGCAGTTACAGGGCGACAGGGGAGTCTCGCGGCTACACCTTC. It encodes CASSYRATGESRGYTF.

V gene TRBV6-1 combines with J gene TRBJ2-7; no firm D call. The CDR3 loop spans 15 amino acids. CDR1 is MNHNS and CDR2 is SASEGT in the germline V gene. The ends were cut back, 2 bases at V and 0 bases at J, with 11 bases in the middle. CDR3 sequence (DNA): TGTGCCAGCAGTGAACTCGCACTCTCCTCCTACGAGCAGTACTTC. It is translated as CASSELALSSYEQYF.

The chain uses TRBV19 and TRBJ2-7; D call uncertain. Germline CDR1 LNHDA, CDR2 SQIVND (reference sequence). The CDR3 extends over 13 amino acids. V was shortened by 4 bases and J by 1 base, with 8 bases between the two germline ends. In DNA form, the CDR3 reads TGTGCCAGTAGTACAGCCTCGTCCTACGAGCAGTACTTC. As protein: CASSTASSYEQYF.

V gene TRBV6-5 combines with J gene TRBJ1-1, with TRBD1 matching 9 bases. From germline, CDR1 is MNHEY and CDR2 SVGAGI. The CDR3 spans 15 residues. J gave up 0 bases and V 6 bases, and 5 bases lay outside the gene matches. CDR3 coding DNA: TGTGCCAGCAGGGAACAGGGGGCGATGAACACTGAAGCTTTCTTT. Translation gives CASREQGAMNTEAFF.

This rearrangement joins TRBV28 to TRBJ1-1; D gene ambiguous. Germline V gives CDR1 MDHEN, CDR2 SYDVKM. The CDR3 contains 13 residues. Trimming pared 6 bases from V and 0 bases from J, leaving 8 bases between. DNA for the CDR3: TGTGCCAGCAGGGGATACATGAACACTGAAGCTTTCTTT. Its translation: CASRGYMNTEAFF.

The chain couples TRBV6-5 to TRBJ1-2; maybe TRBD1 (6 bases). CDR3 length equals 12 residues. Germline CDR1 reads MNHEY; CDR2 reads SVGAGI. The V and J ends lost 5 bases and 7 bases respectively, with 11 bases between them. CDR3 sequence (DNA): TGTGCCAGCAGTGACAACAGGGTTGGCTACACCTTC. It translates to CASSDNRVGYTF.

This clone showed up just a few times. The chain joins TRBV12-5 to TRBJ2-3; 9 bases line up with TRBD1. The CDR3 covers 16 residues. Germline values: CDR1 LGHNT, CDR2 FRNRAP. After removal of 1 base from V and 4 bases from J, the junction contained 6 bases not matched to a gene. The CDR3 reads CASGLATGQGPDTQYF. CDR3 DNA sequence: TGTGCTAGTGGTTTGGCAACGGGACAGGGCCCAGATACGCAGTATTTT.